These T cell receptor beta chains were read from a single sample in a study of shared clonotypes between healthy human individuals. TCRdb's copy holds only in-frame clones and misses some; the assay was immunoSEQ multiplex PCR. The sample yields 2 million or so clones, 85% to 95% seen once. Sequencing was carried out using naive CD4+ T cells sorted from blood. Receptors originate from a man aged 18 to 29 in good health. CDR3s include the opening cysteine and the closing phenylalanine or tryptophan. The D gene is left open where the match is weak. Clone size is given for some rows only: seen once, a few or many times, or a class if the clone is expanded.

size	V	J	D	CDR3	DNA
-	TRBV6-1	TRBJ1-6	-	CASSPPGSYNSPLHF	TGTGCCAGCAGTCCCCCGGGCTCCTATAATTCACCCCTCCACTTT
-	TRBV6-1	TRBJ2-7	-	CASTLDTAYEQYF	TGTGCCAGCACCCTCGACACGGCCTACGAGCAGTACTTC
once	TRBV5-4	TRBJ2-7	TRBD2	CASSLAGLAGGGEQYF	TGTGCCAGCAGCTTGGCCGGACTAGCGGGAGGCGGGGAGCAGTACTTC
once	TRBV21-1	TRBJ1-2	-	CASSKAAGTRAGYTF	TGTGCCAGCAGCAAAGCGGCCGGGACGAGGGCTGGCTACACCTTC
-	TRBV11-2	TRBJ2-7	-	CASSSWNEQYF	TGTGCCAGCAGCTCTTGGAACGAGCAGTACTTC
-	TRBV27	TRBJ2-2	TRBD2	CASRTSGAGELFF	TGTGCCAGTCGGACTAGCGGGGCCGGGGAGCTGTTTTTT
-	TRBV5-4	TRBJ2-1	TRBD2	CASRLAGGPQNEQFF	TGTGCCAGCAGATTAGCGGGAGGGCCTCAGAATGAGCAGTTCTTC
-	TRBV18	TRBJ1-4	-	CASSPFATKMHLATNEKLFF	TGTGCCAGCTCACCTTTTGCTACGAAGATGCATTTGGCAACTAATGAAAAACTGTTTTTT
-	TRBV5-4	TRBJ2-6	-	CASSLQGRVSGANVLTF	TGTGCCAGCAGCCTGCAGGGTAGGGTCTCTGGGGCCAACGTCCTGACTTTC
once	TRBV5-1	TRBJ2-1	TRBD1	CASSAGQGRIEQFF	TGCGCCAGCAGCGCGGGACAGGGGCGTATTGAGCAGTTCTTC
-	TRBV6-1	TRBJ2-3	-	CAGSRAGVWNTQYF	TGTGCCGGGTCCCGGGCAGGGGTCTGGAATACGCAGTATTTT
-	TRBV6-5	TRBJ1-2	TRBD1	CASSYTRGPYGYTF	TGTGCCAGCAGTTACACCAGGGGGCCCTATGGCTACACCTTC
-	TRBV7-2	TRBJ1-2	TRBD1	CASSTGQGRGYTF	TGTGCCAGCAGCACGGGACAGGGGAGAGGCTACACCTTC
-	TRBV18	TRBJ1-1	TRBD1	CASSPGTGQTEAFF	TGTGCCAGCTCACCAGGGACAGGGCAGACTGAAGCTTTCTTT
-	TRBV27	TRBJ2-5	-	CASSLSGETQYF	TGTGCCAGCAGTTTATCGGGGGAGACCCAGTACTTC
once	TRBV29-1	TRBJ2-1	-	CSVRGGSYNEQFF	TGCAGCGTCAGGGGAGGCTCCTACAATGAGCAGTTCTTC
-	TRBV6-5	TRBJ2-7	-	CASTRRASPTYEQYF	TGTGCCAGTACGCGACGGGCCAGCCCAACCTACGAGCAGTACTTC
-	TRBV5-1	TRBJ2-5	TRBD1	CASRTGGSLGETQYF	TGCGCCAGCAGAACAGGGGGCTCACTAGGAGAGACCCAGTACTTC
-	TRBV10-2	TRBJ2-7	TRBD1	CASSQFRDRSYEQYF	TGCGCCAGCAGCCAATTCCGGGACAGATCCTACGAGCAGTACTTC
-	TRBV10-3	TRBJ1-1	-	CAISDLGAVGNTEAFF	TGTGCCATCAGTGATCTGGGGGCCGTCGGGAACACTGAAGCTTTCTTT
-	TRBV4-3	TRBJ2-5	TRBD1	CASSPTGKETQYF	TGCGCCAGCAGCCCGACAGGGAAAGAGACCCAGTACTTC
-	TRBV5-8	TRBJ2-5	-	CASSLVQETQYF	TGTGCCAGCAGCTTGGTCCAAGAGACCCAGTACTTC
-	TRBV19	TRBJ2-3	-	CASRPEETTDTQYF	TGTGCCAGTCGGCCGGAGGAGACCACAGATACGCAGTATTTT
-	TRBV6-1	TRBJ2-7	-	CASMWGTLSYEQYF	TGTGCCAGCATGTGGGGCACGCTATCCTACGAGCAGTACTTC
-	TRBV10-3	TRBJ2-7	-	CAISESLTVPYEQYF	TGTGCCATCAGTGAGTCTTTGACAGTGCCCTACGAGCAGTACTTC
-	TRBV7-8	TRBJ2-5	TRBD2	CASRAVRAGGIQETQYF	TGTGCCAGCAGAGCAGTTCGAGCGGGAGGAATCCAAGAGACCCAGTACTTC
many	TRBV7-2	TRBJ1-2	TRBD1	CASSPSTGFMDGYTF	TGTGCCAGCAGTCCATCGACAGGGTTTATGGATGGCTACACCTTC
once	TRBV2	TRBJ1-4	-	CASRTYSEKLFF	TGTGCCAGCAGGACGTATAGTGAAAAACTGTTTTTT
once	TRBV19	TRBJ1-5	TRBD1	CASSIGGTGSNQPQHF	TGTGCCAGTAGTATCGGGGGGACAGGTTCCAATCAGCCCCAGCATTTT
-	TRBV7-9	TRBJ2-2	TRBD2	CASSPSGGPGELFF	TGTGCCAGCAGCCCATCGGGGGGACCCGGGGAGCTGTTTTTT
-	TRBV11-2	TRBJ2-2	TRBD1	CASSTYRGRVPNTGELFF	TGTGCCAGCAGCACGTACAGGGGGCGTGTTCCGAACACCGGGGAGCTGTTTTTT
-	TRBV2	TRBJ2-3	TRBD2	CASKSREGVDTQYF	TGTGCCAGCAAGTCGCGGGAGGGCGTGGATACGCAGTATTTT
-	TRBV28	TRBJ1-4	TRBD1	CASRRGTAGEKLFF	TGTGCCAGCAGGAGAGGGACAGCCGGGGAAAAACTGTTTTTT
-	TRBV7-2	TRBJ2-1	TRBD2	CASSLGGSGNVNEQFF	TGTGCCAGCAGCTTAGGCGGTAGCGGGAATGTCAATGAGCAGTTCTTC
-	TRBV7-2	TRBJ2-5	-	CASSLNRGKTQYF	TGTGCCAGCAGCTTAAATAGGGGGAAGACCCAGTACTTC
-	TRBV6-6	TRBJ1-3	-	CASRHRGTGGNTIYF	TGTGCCAGCAGACACCGAGGGACTGGGGGAAACACCATATATTTT
-	TRBV19	TRBJ2-5	-	CASSIEVRGRETQYF	TGTGCCAGTAGTATAGAGGTCAGGGGACGGGAGACCCAGTACTTC
once	TRBV6-5	TRBJ1-2	TRBD1	CASSLQGNYGYTF	TGTGCCAGCAGTTTACAGGGGAACTATGGCTACACCTTC
-	TRBV5-1	TRBJ2-7	TRBD2	CASSLIRGLAPLTVLKYSYEQYF	TGCGCCAGCAGCTTGATCCGGGGACTAGCACCCCTAACTGTCCTTAAATACTCCTACGAGCAGTACTTC
-	TRBV2	TRBJ2-2	TRBD2	CASSGLANAGELFF	TGTGCCAGCAGTGGACTAGCGAATGCCGGGGAGCTGTTTTTT
-	TRBV29-1	TRBJ1-2	-	CSVENRDYGYTF	TGCAGCGTTGAAAACAGGGACTATGGCTACACCTTC
-	TRBV25-1	TRBJ1-2	-	CASSQPQGGYTF	TGTGCCAGCAGTCAACCCCAGGGGGGCTACACCTTC
-	TRBV7-9	TRBJ2-7	-	CASSQGEIYEQYF	TGTGCCAGCAGCCAAGGGGAGATATACGAGCAGTACTTC
-	TRBV5-1	TRBJ1-1	TRBD1	CASSWTGAVMNTEAFF	TGCGCCAGCAGCTGGACAGGGGCGGTCATGAACACTGAAGCTTTCTTT
-	TRBV9	TRBJ2-5	-	CASSPRPGETQYF	TGTGCCAGCAGCCCCAGGCCAGGGGAGACCCAGTACTTC
-	TRBV19	TRBJ1-5	-	CASSHRRVGNQPQHF	TGTGCCAGTAGCCACCGAAGGGTTGGGAATCAGCCCCAGCATTTT
-	TRBV29-1	TRBJ2-3	TRBD2	CSVEDRELAGIFTDTQYF	TGCAGCGTTGAAGATCGGGAGCTAGCGGGGATTTTCACAGATACGCAGTATTTT
-	TRBV7-8	TRBJ1-2	-	CASSSFTQGNYGYTF	TGTGCCAGCAGCTCATTCACACAGGGAAACTATGGCTACACCTTC
-	TRBV7-2	TRBJ1-1	-	CASRSYMNTEAFF	TGTGCCAGCAGATCTTATATGAACACTGAAGCTTTCTTT
-	TRBV28	TRBJ2-3	TRBD1	CASRTGARFTDTQYF	TGTGCCAGCAGGACAGGGGCCCGTTTCACAGATACGCAGTATTTT
-	TRBV7-8	TRBJ2-7	TRBD2	CASSTKTSGVTYEQYF	TGTGCCAGCAGCACGAAGACTAGCGGGGTAACCTACGAGCAGTACTTC
-	TRBV9	TRBJ1-6	TRBD1	CASSPQGASSYNSPLHF	TGTGCCAGCAGCCCCCAGGGGGCGAGCTCCTATAATTCACCCCTCCACTTT
-	TRBV30	TRBJ2-5	TRBD1	CAWAGQGETQYF	TGTGCCTGGGCTGGACAGGGAGAGACCCAGTACTTC
-	TRBV6-5	TRBJ1-2	TRBD1	CASGGTGNYGYTF	TGTGCCAGCGGCGGGACAGGGAATTATGGCTACACCTTC
-	TRBV6-1	TRBJ1-2	-	CASSELVNRLGGYTF	TGTGCCAGCAGTGAATTGGTGAACAGGTTGGGTGGCTACACCTTC
-	TRBV6-5	TRBJ1-6	-	CASSYSTLSPLHF	TGTGCCAGCAGTTACTCGACGCTGTCACCCCTCCACTTT